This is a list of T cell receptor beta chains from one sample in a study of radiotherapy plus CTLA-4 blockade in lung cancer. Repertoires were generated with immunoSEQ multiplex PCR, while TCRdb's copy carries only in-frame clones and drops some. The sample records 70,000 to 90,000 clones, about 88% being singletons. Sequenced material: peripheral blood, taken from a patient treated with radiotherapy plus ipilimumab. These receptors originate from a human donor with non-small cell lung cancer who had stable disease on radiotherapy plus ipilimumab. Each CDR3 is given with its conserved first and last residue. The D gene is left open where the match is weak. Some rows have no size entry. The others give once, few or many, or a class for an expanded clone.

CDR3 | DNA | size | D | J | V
CASSGGGRAFF | TGTGCCAGCAGCGGAGGGGGCCGGGCTTTCTTT | NA | TRBD1 | TRBJ1-1 | TRBV5-4
CASSSAGAGTEAFF | TGCGCCAGCAGCTCGGCGGGGGCTGGAACTGAAGCTTTCTTT | NA | NA | TRBJ1-1 | TRBV5-1
CSAIHRKEAFF | TGCAGTGCCATCCATAGAAAGGAAGCTTTCTTT | NA | NA | TRBJ1-1 | TRBV20-1
CASSGLPGQILNTEAFF | TGTGCCAGCTCAGGGCTACCGGGACAGATCTTGAACACTGAAGCTTTCTTT | NA | TRBD1 | TRBJ1-1 | TRBV18
CASSLEDTQYF | TGTGCCAGCAGCTTAGAAGATACGCAGTATTTT | NA | NA | TRBJ2-3 | TRBV7-3
CASSTDSSYEQYF | TGTGCCAGTAGTACGGACAGCTCCTACGAGCAGTACTTC | NA | NA | TRBJ2-7 | TRBV19
CASSLTVTPYNEQFF | TGTGCCAGCAGCTTAACGGTTACGCCCTACAATGAGCAGTTCTTC | NA | NA | TRBJ2-1 | TRBV9
CASHTGGSGYNEQFF | TGCGCCAGCCACACCGGGGGGTCCGGCTACAATGAGCAGTTCTTC | NA | TRBD2 | TRBJ2-1 | TRBV5-1
CASSLVPNQPQHF | TGCGCCAGCAGCTTGGTTCCGAATCAGCCCCAGCATTTT | NA | NA | TRBJ1-5 | TRBV5-1
CSVSGVGRNSPLHF | TGCAGCGTTAGTGGGGTAGGCAGAAATTCACCCCTCCACTTT | NA | NA | TRBJ1-6 | TRBV29-1
CAWSVGLDQPQHF | TGTGCCTGGAGTGTGGGTCTTGATCAGCCCCAGCATTTT | once | NA | TRBJ1-5 | TRBV30
CASSERGVSYNEQFF | TGTGCCAGCAGCGAGCGGGGGGTCTCCTACAATGAGCAGTTCTTC | few | TRBD2 | TRBJ2-1 | TRBV7-8
CASRSSGGYEQYF | TGTGCCAGCAGATCCAGCGGGGGATACGAGCAGTACTTC | NA | TRBD2 | TRBJ2-7 | TRBV6-5
CASSDPGQGVHEQFF | TGTGCCAGCAGCGATCCGGGACAGGGGGTCCATGAGCAGTTCTTC | NA | TRBD1 | TRBJ2-1 | TRBV5-4
CASSVLAGGEQYF | TGTGCCAGCAGCGTACTAGCGGGAGGCGAGCAGTACTTC | NA | TRBD2 | TRBJ2-7 | TRBV9
CASSSPAAGGRHTQYF | TGTGCCAGCAGTTCCCCGGCAGCGGGAGGGCGGCATACGCAGTATTTT | NA | TRBD2 | TRBJ2-3 | TRBV27
CASSIEGGRDTQYF | TGTGCCAGTAGTATAGAAGGGGGGCGGGATACGCAGTATTTT | NA | NA | TRBJ2-3 | TRBV19
CASSSGTTAYNEQFF | TGTGCCAGCAGCTCCGGGACTACGGCCTACAATGAGCAGTTCTTC | NA | TRBD2 | TRBJ2-1 | TRBV7-8
CASSLDRGWNQPQHF | TGTGCCAGCAGCCTCGACAGGGGTTGGAATCAGCCCCAGCATTTT | NA | TRBD1 | TRBJ1-5 | TRBV7-9
CASSRVVGETQYF | TGTGCCAGCTCCAGGGTGGTCGGGGAGACCCAGTACTTC | NA | NA | TRBJ2-5 | TRBV6-4
CASSSGNTIYF | TGTGCCAGCAGCTCTGGAAACACCATATATTTT | NA | NA | TRBJ1-3 | TRBV28
CASSPLATGGLREQYF | TGTGCCAGCAGCCCCTTAGCAACAGGGGGCTTGAGGGAGCAGTACTTC | NA | TRBD1 | TRBJ2-7 | TRBV7-2
CASSLAGPTPYNEQFF | TGTGCCAGCAGTTTAGCGGGCCCTACCCCTTACAATGAGCAGTTCTTC | NA | NA | TRBJ2-1 | TRBV28
CASSKRLAGYNEQFF | TGTGCCAGCAGCAAGAGACTAGCGGGATACAATGAGCAGTTCTTC | NA | NA | TRBJ2-1 | TRBV21-1
CASSPLTGGRLDEQYF | TGTGCCAGCTCACCGTTGACAGGGGGCCGGTTGGACGAGCAGTACTTC | once | TRBD1 | TRBJ2-7 | TRBV18
CASSLAGDPAEKHF | TGCGCCAGCAGCTTGGCGGGGGACCCCGCCGAAAAACATTTT | NA | NA | TRBJ1-5 | TRBV5-1
CASSLAPSSSGEQYF | TGTGCCAGCAGCTTAGCCCCCAGTTCTAGCGGGGAGCAGTACTTC | once | TRBD2 | TRBJ2-7 | TRBV7-2
CASSQDLYPAGVPKQFF | TGCGCCAGCAGCCAAGATCTCTATCCAGCGGGGGTGCCAAAGCAGTTCTTC | NA | TRBD2 | TRBJ2-1 | TRBV4-1
CASSLLIGTAYEQYF | TGTGCCAGCAGTTTACTAATCGGGACAGCCTACGAGCAGTACTTC | NA | TRBD1 | TRBJ2-7 | TRBV28
CASSFPSKNYGYTF | TGTGCCAGCTCATTCCCGTCTAAGAACTATGGCTACACCTTC | NA | NA | TRBJ1-2 | TRBV18
CASSDTGANYGYTF | TGTGCCAGCAGCGACACAGGGGCTAACTATGGCTACACCTTC | NA | TRBD1 | TRBJ1-2 | TRBV2
CASSLEAGTFNYGYTF | TGTGCCAGCAGCTTAGAAGCGGGCACCTTTAACTATGGCTACACCTTC | NA | NA | TRBJ1-2 | TRBV7-9
CASSNPGILYGYTF | TGTGCCAGCAGTAATCCGGGAATCCTTTATGGCTACACCTTC | NA | NA | TRBJ1-2 | TRBV28
CASGTGTGEVQPQHF | TGTGCCAGCGGCACCGGGACAGGGGAGGTTCAGCCCCAGCATTTT | NA | TRBD1 | TRBJ1-5 | TRBV6-1
CASSQGGASGGSKTQYF | TGTGCCAGCAGCCAAGGAGGGGCTAGCGGGGGCTCAAAGACCCAGTACTTC | NA | TRBD2 | TRBJ2-5 | TRBV4-2
CASTSSGGARETQYF | TGTGCCAGCACCTCTAGCGGGGGGGCCCGAGAGACCCAGTACTTC | NA | TRBD2 | TRBJ2-5 | TRBV2
CASSRGLAGGYEQYF | TGTGCCAGCAGCCGAGGACTAGCGGGGGGTTACGAGCAGTACTTC | NA | TRBD2 | TRBJ2-7 | TRBV7-8
CASSLAESGYTF | TGTGCCAGCAGCTTAGCAGAATCCGGCTACACCTTC | NA | NA | TRBJ1-2 | TRBV7-9
CASNPTAMNTEAFF | TGTGCCAGCAACCCGACGGCCATGAACACTGAAGCTTTCTTT | NA | NA | TRBJ1-1 | TRBV2